This T cell receptor (beta chain) derives from a study of Graves' ophthalmopathy and Graves' hyperthyroidism. Study-level results: The study's model predicted ophthalmopathy progression at about 68% sensitivity and about 72% specificity.

Moderate-to-severe activity, CAS ≥3, NOSPECS ≥4 and duration under 3 months were recorded for donors with ophthalmopathy. On this clonotype: The antigen is undetermined.

This CDR3 region has 17 residues. The trim removed 6 bases at V and 6 bases at J, leaving 17 bases unmatched. The germline CDR1 and CDR2 sequences are SGHVS and FQNEAQ. RNA transcripts provided the template for amplifying TCR beta CDR3 regions. HTBI primers primed a first-round RT-PCR, and a second-round multiplex PCR followed. From the multiplex PCR reads, TCRdb called clonotypes with MiXCR, one entry per CDR3 protein. The table shows about 160,000 distinct CDR3 sequences, with over 35% occurring only once. J is TRBJ1-5 and V is TRBV7-8; 7 nucleotides match TRBD1. Sequences were obtained from peripheral blood. The TCR comes from a woman aged 40 to 55 with Graves' ophthalmopathy. The CDR3 region has the DNA TGTGCCAGCAGTGAAAGGGGGCGAGTCGAGGGTCGTCAGCCCCAGCATTTT. Translation: CASSERGRVEGRQPQHF.